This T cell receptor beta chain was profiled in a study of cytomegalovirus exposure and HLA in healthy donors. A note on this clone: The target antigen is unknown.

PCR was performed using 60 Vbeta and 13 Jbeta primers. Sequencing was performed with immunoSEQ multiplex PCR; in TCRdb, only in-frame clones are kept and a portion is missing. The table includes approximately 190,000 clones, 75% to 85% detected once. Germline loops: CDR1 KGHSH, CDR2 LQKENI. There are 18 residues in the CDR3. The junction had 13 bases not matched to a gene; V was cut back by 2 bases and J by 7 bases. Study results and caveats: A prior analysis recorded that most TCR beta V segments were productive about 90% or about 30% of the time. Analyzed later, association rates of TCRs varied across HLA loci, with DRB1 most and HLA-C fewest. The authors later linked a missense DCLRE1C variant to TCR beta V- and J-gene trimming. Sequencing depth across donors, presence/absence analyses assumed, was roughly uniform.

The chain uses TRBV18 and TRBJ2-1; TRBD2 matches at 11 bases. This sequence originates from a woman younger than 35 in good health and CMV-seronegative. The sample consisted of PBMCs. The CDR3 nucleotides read TGTGCCAGCTCACCAATTGACGGGACTAGCGGTAGCGGGAATGAGCAGTTCTTC. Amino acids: CASSPIDGTSGSGNEQFF. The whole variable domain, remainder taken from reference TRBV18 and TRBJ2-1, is NAGVMQNPRHLVRRRGQEARLRCSPMKGHSHVYWYRQLPEEGLKFMVYLQKENIIDESGMPKERFSAEFPKEGPSILRIQQVVRGDSAAYFCASSPIDGTSGSGNEQFFGPGTRLTVL.